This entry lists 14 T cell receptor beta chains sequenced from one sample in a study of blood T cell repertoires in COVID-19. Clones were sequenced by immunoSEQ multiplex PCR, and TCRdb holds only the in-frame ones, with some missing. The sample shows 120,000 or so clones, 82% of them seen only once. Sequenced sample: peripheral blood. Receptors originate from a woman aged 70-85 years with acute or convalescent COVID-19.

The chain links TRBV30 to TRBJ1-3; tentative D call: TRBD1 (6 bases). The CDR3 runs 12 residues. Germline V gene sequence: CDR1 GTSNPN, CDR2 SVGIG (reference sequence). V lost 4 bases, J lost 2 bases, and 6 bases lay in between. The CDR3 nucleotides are TGTGCCTGGACAGGGGCTGGAAACACCATATATTTT. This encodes CAWTGAGNTIYF.

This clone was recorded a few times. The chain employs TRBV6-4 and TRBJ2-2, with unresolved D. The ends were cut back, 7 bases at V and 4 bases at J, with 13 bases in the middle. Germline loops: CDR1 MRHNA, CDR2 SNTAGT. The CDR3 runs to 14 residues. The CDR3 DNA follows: TGTGCCAGCACCCCCACGCCGGGCACCGGGGAGCTGTTTTTT. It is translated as CASTPTPGTGELFF.

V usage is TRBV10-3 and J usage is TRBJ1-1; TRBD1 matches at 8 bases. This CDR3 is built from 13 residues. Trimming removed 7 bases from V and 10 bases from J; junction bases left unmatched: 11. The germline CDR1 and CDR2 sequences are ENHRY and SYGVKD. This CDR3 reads CAITADRALGAFF. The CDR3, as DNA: TGTGCCATCACCGCGGACAGGGCATTAGGAGCTTTCTTT.

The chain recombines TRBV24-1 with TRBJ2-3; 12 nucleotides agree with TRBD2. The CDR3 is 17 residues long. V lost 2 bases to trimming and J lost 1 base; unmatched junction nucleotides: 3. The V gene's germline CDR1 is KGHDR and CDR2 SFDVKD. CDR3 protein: CATSDSRLAGGTDTQYF. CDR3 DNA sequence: TGTGCCACCAGTGATTCCCGACTAGCGGGGGGCACAGATACGCAGTATTTT.

In DNA, the CDR3 is TGTGCCAGTAGTATTCCGGGGCAAGAGACCCAGTACTTC. This translates into CASSIPGQETQYF. This rearrangement joins TRBV19 to TRBJ2-5, with D possibly matching TRBD2 (5 bases). Germline CDR1 is LNHDA and CDR2 is SQIVND (reference sequence). The CDR3 consists of 13 residues. Trimming pared 3 bases from V and 2 bases from J, leaving 7 bases between. Supplemented by reference TRBV19 and TRBJ2-5, the full variable domain reads DGGITQSPKYLFRKEGQNVTLSCEQNLNHDAMYWYRQDPGQGLRLIYYSQIVNDFQKGDIAEGYSVSREKKESFPLTVTSAQKNPTAFYLCASSIPGQETQYFGPGTRLLVL.

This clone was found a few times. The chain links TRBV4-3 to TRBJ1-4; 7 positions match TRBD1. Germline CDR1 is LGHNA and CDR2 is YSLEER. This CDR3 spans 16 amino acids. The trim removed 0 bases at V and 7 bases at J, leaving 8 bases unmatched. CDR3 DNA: TGCGCCAGCAGCCAAGATGCGACAGGGCGGGGTGAAAAACTGTTTTTT. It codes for CASSQDATGRGEKLFF.

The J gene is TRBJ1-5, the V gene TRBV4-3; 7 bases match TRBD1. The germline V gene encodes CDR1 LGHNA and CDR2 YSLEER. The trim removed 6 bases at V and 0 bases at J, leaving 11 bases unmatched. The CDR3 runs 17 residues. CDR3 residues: CASSRNFGQDSNQPQHF. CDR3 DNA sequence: TGCGCCAGCAGTCGAAATTTCGGACAGGATAGCAATCAGCCCCAGCATTTT.

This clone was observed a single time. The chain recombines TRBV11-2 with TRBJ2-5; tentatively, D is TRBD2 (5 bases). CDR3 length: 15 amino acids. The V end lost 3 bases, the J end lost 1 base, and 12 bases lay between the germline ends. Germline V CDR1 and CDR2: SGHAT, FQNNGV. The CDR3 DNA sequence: TGTGCCAGCAGCTTTAACCTAGCCTCCCAAGAGACCCAGTACTTC. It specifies CASSFNLASQETQYF.

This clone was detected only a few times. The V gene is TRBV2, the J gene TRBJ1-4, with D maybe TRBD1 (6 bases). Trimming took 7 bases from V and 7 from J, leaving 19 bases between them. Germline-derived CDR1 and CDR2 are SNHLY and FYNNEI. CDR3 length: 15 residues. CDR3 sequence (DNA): TGTGCCAGCACTGCGACAGGCCTACAGGGTGAAAAACTGTTTTTT. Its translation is CASTATGLQGEKLFF.

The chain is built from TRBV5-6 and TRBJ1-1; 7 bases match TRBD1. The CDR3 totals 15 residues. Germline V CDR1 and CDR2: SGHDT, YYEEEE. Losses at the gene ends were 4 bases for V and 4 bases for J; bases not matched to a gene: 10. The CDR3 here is CASSHTGEGGTEAFF. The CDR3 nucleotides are TGTGCCAGCAGCCATACAGGGGAAGGGGGCACTGAAGCTTTCTTT.

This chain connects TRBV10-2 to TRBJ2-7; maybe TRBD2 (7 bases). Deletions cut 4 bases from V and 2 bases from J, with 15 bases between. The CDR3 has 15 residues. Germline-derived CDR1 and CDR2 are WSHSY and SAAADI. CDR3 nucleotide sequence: TGCGCCAGCAGTGCAAGTCTGGGGGGGCCCTACGAGCAGTACTTC. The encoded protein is CASSASLGGPYEQYF.

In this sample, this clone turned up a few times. The CDR3 coding sequence is TGTGCCAGCAGCTTAGGTAGCGGGGGGTTTTACGAGCAGTACGTC. Protein: CASSLGSGGFYEQYV. The chain couples TRBV7-2 to TRBJ2-7, with 10 bases identical to TRBD2. The CDR3 has 15 residues. Germline trimming cut 1 base from V and 4 bases from J; bases unmatched to any gene: 4. Germline CDR1 is SGHTA and CDR2 is FQGNSA.

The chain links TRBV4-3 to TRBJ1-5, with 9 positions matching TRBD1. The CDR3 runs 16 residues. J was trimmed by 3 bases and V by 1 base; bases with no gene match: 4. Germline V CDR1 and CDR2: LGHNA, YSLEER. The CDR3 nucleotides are TGCGCCAGCAGCCAAGGGGACAGGGTGGACAATCAGCCCCAGCATTTT. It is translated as CASSQGDRVDNQPQHF.

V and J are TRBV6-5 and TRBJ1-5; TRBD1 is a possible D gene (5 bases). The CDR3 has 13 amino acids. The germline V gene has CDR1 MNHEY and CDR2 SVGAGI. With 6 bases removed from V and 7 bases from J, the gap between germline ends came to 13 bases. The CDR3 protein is CASRGDLGQPQHF. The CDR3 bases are TGTGCCAGCAGGGGGGACTTAGGGCAGCCCCAGCATTTT.